These 30 T cell receptor beta chains share one sample of origin, sequenced in a study of beta chain features in type 1 diabetes. Every bit of the isolated RNA underwent reverse transcription, so sequencing read expressed TCRB transcripts. Generated by immunoSEQ multiplex PCR, the TCRdb table keeps only in-frame clones and is missing some. The top ten hold about 0.015% of the sample, which has around 310,000 clones, 11% seen once. Sequenced input: naive CD4+ T cells from blood. These receptors all stem from a woman in her twenties or thirties in good health.

The CDR3 nucleotides read TGCGCCAGCAACCTTAAAGGGGCGAACACAGATACGCAGTATTTT. As protein: CASNLKGANTDTQYF. The chain recombines TRBV5-1 with TRBJ2-3, with D possibly matching TRBD1 (5 bases). CDR1 and CDR2 from the germline V gene are SGHRS and YFSETQ. The CDR3 totals 15 residues. V was trimmed by 6 bases and J by 2 bases, leaving 16 bases between them.

The rearrangement joins TRBV6-5 to TRBJ2-7; 7 bases are shared with TRBD1. Losses at the gene ends were 10 bases for V and 11 bases for J; bases not matched to a gene: 11. The CDR3 extends over 11 amino acids. The V gene's germline CDR1 is MNHEY and CDR2 SVGAGI. As DNA, the CDR3 is TGTGCCACTGGGACAGACACCCAGGAGTACTTC. The encoded protein is CATGTDTQEYF.

The gene calls are TRBV30 and TRBJ2-1; 10 nucleotides align to TRBD2. The V gene's germline CDR1 is GTSNPN and CDR2 SVGIG (reference sequence). The CDR3 consists of 17 residues. V was pared by 3 bases and J by 7 bases, with 15 bases of the junction left unmatched. The CDR3 reads CAWSPRGGTSDRNEQFF. The CDR3 DNA is TGTGCCTGGAGCCCCAGGGGTGGGACTAGCGACCGTAATGAGCAGTTCTTC. Drawing the rest from reference TRBV30 and TRBJ2-1, the complete variable domain is SQTIHQWPATLVQPVGSPLSLECTVEGTSNPNLYWYRQAAGRGLQLLFYSVGIGQISSEVPQNLSASRPQDRQFILSSKKLLLSDSGFYLCAWSPRGGTSDRNEQFFGPGTRLTVL.

This chain links TRBV7-6 with TRBJ2-1, with 9 bases fitting TRBD2. Germline V gene sequence: CDR1 SGHVS, CDR2 FNYEAQ. Germline trimming cut 5 bases from V and 1 base from J; bases unmatched to any gene: 6. This CDR3 has 16 residues. CDR3 amino acids: CASSPLAGVSYNEQFF. The CDR3 bases are TGTGCCAGCAGCCCCTTAGCGGGAGTTTCCTACAATGAGCAGTTCTTC.

CDR3 nucleotide sequence: TGCGCCAGCAGAAGGCTTGTGGTGAGACAGGGGACCAATGAGCAGTTCTTC. Translating gives CASRRLVVRQGTNEQFF. The genes are TRBV5-1 and TRBJ2-1; 8 bases are a match to TRBD1. This CDR3 region has 17 residues. The germline V gene has CDR1 SGHRS and CDR2 YFSETQ. Losses at the gene ends were 5 bases for V and 6 bases for J; bases not matched to a gene: 16.

This clone was detected only a few times. The chain couples TRBV4-3 to TRBJ2-2, with 10 bases matching TRBD2. The CDR3 sequence is 17 residues long. Germline V gene data show CDR1 as LGHNA and CDR2 as YSLEER. V lost 0 bases and J lost 4; bases outside the gene matches: 5. The CDR3 nucleotides read TGCGCCAGCAGCCAAGATTTTAGCGGGAGGCGCACCGGGGAGCTGTTTTTT. Protein sequence: CASSQDFSGRRTGELFF.

The table lists this clone with a few counts. V is TRBV28 and J is TRBJ2-7, with 9 bases fitting TRBD1. Germline CDR1 MDHEN, CDR2 SYDVKM. The CDR3 length is 15 residues. J was trimmed by 3 bases and V by 5 bases; bases with no gene match: 8. The CDR3 sequence: CASSTGQGTNYEQYF. The CDR3 DNA follows: TGTGCCAGCAGTACGGGACAGGGAACGAACTACGAGCAGTACTTC.

The rearrangement uses TRBV6-6 and TRBJ2-3; D gene unclear. Germline V gene sequence: CDR1 MNHNY, CDR2 SVGAGI (reference sequence). Trimming shortened V by 2 bases and J by 4 bases, and 10 bases separated the two germline ends. This CDR3 is built from 14 residues. The CDR3 is CASSYTDPPDTQYF. CDR3 nucleotide sequence: TGTGCCAGCAGTTACACAGATCCCCCAGATACGCAGTATTTT.

This rearrangement joins TRBV7-9 to TRBJ2-7; a possible D gene is TRBD1 (7 bases). Per germline, CDR1 SEHNR and CDR2 FQNEAQ (reference sequence). With 0 bases removed from V and 2 bases from J, the gap between germline ends came to 23 bases. This CDR3 comprises 19 residues. This chain's CDR3 is CASSLARGTAKSPPYEQYF. CDR3 nucleotides: TGTGCCAGCAGCTTAGCGCGCGGGACAGCCAAATCCCCTCCCTACGAGCAGTACTTC. Full variable domain (missing parts from reference TRBV7-9 and TRBJ2-7): DTGVSQNPRHKITKRGQNVTFRCDPISEHNRLYWYRQTLGQGPEFLTYFQNEAQLEKSRLLSDRFSAERPKGSFSTLEIQRTEQGDSAMYLCASSLARGTAKSPPYEQYFGPGTRLTVT.

This clone occurred a few times. The chain combines TRBV11-2 with TRBJ2-1, with a weak D call TRBD2 (6 bases). V lost 1 base, J lost 8 bases, and 15 bases lay in between. Germline lookup yields CDR1 SGHAT and CDR2 FQNNGV. CDR3 length equals 15 residues. CDR3 DNA: TGTGCCAGCAGCTTAGTCGGGAGTGGCGGGTATGAGCAGTTCTTC. Protein product: CASSLVGSGGYEQFF. Complete variable domain (other parts from reference TRBV11-2 and TRBJ2-1): EAGVAQSPRYKIIEKRQSVAFWCNPISGHATLYWYQQILGQGPKLLIQFQNNGVVDDSQLPKDRFSAERLKGVDSTLKIQPAKLEDSAVYLCASSLVGSGGYEQFFGPGTRLTVL.

The J gene is TRBJ1-5, the V gene TRBV5-4; a weak D match, TRBD1 (6 bases). V dropped 4 bases and J dropped 2 bases, with 16 bases sitting between them. The CDR3 is made up of 16 amino acids. Germline CDR1 SGHNT, CDR2 YYREEE (reference sequence). This CDR3 is CASSRGGDIGNQPQHF. For the CDR3, the DNA is TGTGCCAGCAGCCGAGGTGGGGACATTGGCAATCAGCCCCAGCATTTT.

This clone appeared a single time. V is TRBV18 and J is TRBJ1-2; D is possibly TRBD1 (5 bases). The germline CDR1 and CDR2 sequences are KGHSH and LQKENI. With 6 bases removed from V and 7 bases from J, the gap between germline ends came to 15 bases. The CDR3 covers 13 residues. Written as DNA, the CDR3 is TGTGCCAGCTCGTCCAGGGATACTGGTGGCTACACCTTC. The encoded protein is CASSSRDTGGYTF.

This chain links TRBV4-3 with TRBJ1-1, with D uncertain. The ends were cut back, 5 bases at V and 4 bases at J, with 11 bases in the middle. Per germline, CDR1 LGHNA and CDR2 YSLEER. The CDR3 has 13 amino acids. The CDR3 DNA reads TGCGCCAGCAGCTACCTTCCGGGCACTGAAGCTTTCTTT. It translates to CASSYLPGTEAFF.

This clone was detected a few times. The chain joins TRBV7-9 to TRBJ2-7; a possible D gene is TRBD2 (5 bases). The CDR3 extends over 13 amino acids. V was cut by 3 bases and J by 6 bases, with 12 bases left in between. Germline V gene sequence: CDR1 SEHNR, CDR2 FQNEAQ (reference sequence). The CDR3 bases are TGTGCCAGCAGCTTTTCTCGTGAGGGCGAGCAGTACTTC. Its protein is CASSFSREGEQYF. Full variable domain (missing parts from reference TRBV7-9 and TRBJ2-7): DTGVSQNPRHKITKRGQNVTFRCDPISEHNRLYWYRQTLGQGPEFLTYFQNEAQLEKSRLLSDRFSAERPKGSFSTLEIQRTEQGDSAMYLCASSFSREGEQYFGPGTRLTVT.

The rearrangement uses TRBV28 and TRBJ1-5; tentative D call: TRBD1 (5 bases). The CDR3 runs 17 residues. With 5 bases removed from V and 4 bases from J, the gap between germline ends came to 21 bases. Germline-derived CDR1 and CDR2 are MDHEN and SYDVKM. In DNA form, the CDR3 reads TGTGCCAGCAGTCCTACTTGGCAGGGTGGGGAAAATCAGCCCCAGCATTTT. It codes for CASSPTWQGGENQPQHF.

The chain joins TRBV7-8 to TRBJ2-7; D might be TRBD1 (5 bases). The CDR3 is made up of 14 amino acids. Germline CDR1 and CDR2: SGHVS and FQNEAQ. Trimming took off 3 bases at V and 4 bases at J, with 13 bases between the two ends. The CDR3 nucleotides read TGTGCCAGCAGCTTCGCTGCAGGGATGTACGAGCAGTACTTC. Encoded protein: CASSFAAGMYEQYF.

A few counts support this clone. The chain couples TRBV28 to TRBJ2-1, with 11 positions matching TRBD2. Germline values: CDR1 MDHEN, CDR2 SYDVKM. This CDR3 has 14 amino acids. The J segment lost 5 bases and the V segment lost 7 bases, leaving 4 bases of the junction unmatched. The CDR3, as DNA: TGTGCCAGCATAAGACTAGCGGGGAACAATGAGCAGTTCTTC. It codes for CASIRLAGNNEQFF.

In its sample, this clone was seen a few times. The V call is TRBV14, the J call TRBJ2-7, with D possibly being TRBD2 (5 bases). V dropped 0 bases and J dropped 0 bases, with 12 bases sitting between them. The CDR3 totals 16 residues. Per the germline V gene, CDR1 is SGHDN and CDR2 is FVKESK. The CDR3 sequence is CASSQERVPSSYEQYF. Here the CDR3 DNA reads TGTGCCAGCAGCCAAGAGCGGGTCCCAAGCTCCTACGAGCAGTACTTC.

Only a few counts were recorded for this clone. V gene TRBV13 combines with J gene TRBJ2-1, with a weak D call TRBD1 (6 bases). V dropped 5 bases and J dropped 0 bases, with 8 bases sitting between them. Germline-derived CDR1 and CDR2 are PRHDT and FYEKMQ (reference sequence). The CDR3 loop spans 14 amino acids. CDR3 coding DNA: TGTGCCAGCAGCAGGGACAACTCCTACAATGAGCAGTTCTTC. Translating gives CASSRDNSYNEQFF. Together with reference TRBV13 and TRBJ2-1, the CDR3 gives the full variable domain: AAGVIQSPRHLIKEKRETATLKCYPIPRHDTVYWYQQGPGQDPQFLISFYEKMQSDKGSIPDRFSAQQFSDYHSELNMSSLELGDSALYFCASSRDNSYNEQFFGPGTRLTVL.

The CDR3 DNA reads TGCAGCGTTGGACAGTTGGACTATGGCTACACCTTC. Protein product: CSVGQLDYGYTF. The rearrangement uses TRBV29-1 and TRBJ1-2, with TRBD1 as a possible D gene (5 bases). V was clipped by 4 bases and J by 3 bases, with 9 bases between them. Germline assignment: CDR1 SQVTM and CDR2 ANQGSEA. This CDR3 has 12 amino acids.

This clone was detected a few times. The chain has TRBV7-2 and TRBJ2-5; 10 bases agree with TRBD2. The J segment lost 1 base and the V segment lost 1 base, leaving 3 bases of the junction unmatched. CDR1 and CDR2 from the germline V gene are SGHTA and FQGNSA. This CDR3 is built from 16 residues. CDR3 protein: CASSLVLAGAQETQYF. CDR3 nucleotide sequence: TGTGCCAGCAGCTTAGTGCTAGCGGGAGCCCAAGAGACCCAGTACTTC.

This clone was picked up one time. The CDR3 reads CASSDRDCYTGELFF. CDR3 nucleotide sequence: TGTGCCAGCAGCGACCGGGACTGTTACACCGGGGAGCTGTTTTTT. The chain is built from TRBV21-1 and TRBJ2-2; TRBD2, the table's D call, lacks a check against the DNA. TRBV21-1 is termed a pseudogene. The CDR3 has 15 residues.

In its sample, this clone was seen a few times. This sequence joins TRBV2 and TRBJ1-1; 8 bases are shared with TRBD1. The CDR3 has 14 residues. The ends lost 7 bases at V and 1 base at J; junction bases unmatched: 5. Germline lookup yields CDR1 SNHLY and CDR2 FYNNEI. The CDR3 loop is CASTDRGRNTEAFF. CDR3 in DNA: TGTGCCAGCACCGACAGGGGACGGAACACTGAAGCTTTCTTT.

The chain employs TRBV11-2 and TRBJ2-3; TRBD2 is a possible D gene (5 bases). Germline V CDR1 and CDR2: SGHAT, FQNNGV. The CDR3 spans 13 residues. V was trimmed by 8 bases and J by 2 bases, leaving 11 bases between them. The CDR3 bases are TGTGCCAGCGGCCGGACTCTCACAGATACGCAGTATTTT. Translated: CASGRTLTDTQYF.

The chain recombines TRBV6-5 with TRBJ2-3, with 7 bases matching TRBD1. Germline CDR1 MNHEY, CDR2 SVGAGI. Trimming at V came to 2 bases and at J to 1 base, leaving 0 bases not matched to a gene. The CDR3 totals 14 residues. CDR3 in DNA: TGTGCCAGCAGTTACGGACAGGGCACAGATACGCAGTATTTT. This translates into CASSYGQGTDTQYF.

This clone was picked up a small number of times. This sequence joins TRBV5-1 and TRBJ1-1; TRBD1 is a possible D gene (6 bases). Germline V gives CDR1 SGHRS, CDR2 YFSETQ. The CDR3 loop spans 13 amino acids. V lost 1 base and J lost 7, with 11 bases in between. In nucleotides, the CDR3 is TGCGCCAGCAGCTTGTACAGGGAAGATGAAGCTTTCTTT. This sequence encodes CASSLYREDEAFF.

This clone was counted only a few times. The rearrangement joins TRBV30 to TRBJ1-3, with a weak D call TRBD1 (6 bases). CDR1 is GTSNPN and CDR2 is SVGIG in the germline V gene (reference sequence). The germline V and J ends were trimmed by 3 bases and 0 bases, with 18 bases remaining between them. The CDR3 length is 17 residues. DNA for the CDR3: TGTGCCTGGAGCGCGGAATACGGACAGATCTCTGGAAACACCATATATTTT. Protein product: CAWSAEYGQISGNTIYF.

This clone appeared a few times. The sample has other DNA sequences that encode this CDR3 too. This sequence joins TRBV18 and TRBJ2-7, with 7 nucleotides matching TRBD2. The CDR3 totals 14 residues. Germline V CDR1 and CDR2: KGHSH, LQKENI. The V gene end was trimmed by 2 bases and the J gene end by 3 bases; junction bases not matched to a gene: 4. The CDR3 sequence is CASSPGLADYEQYF. The DNA for the CDR3 is TGTGCCAGCTCACCAGGGCTAGCGGACTACGAGCAGTACTTC.

For this clone: The germline gene is not matched at one end of the junction; a read error may be the cause. This chain joins TRBV18 and TRBJ1-1, with D possibly TRBD1 on 6 matching bases. The CDR3 runs 13 residues. CDR1 is KGHSH, CDR2 LQKENI, per germline. As DNA, the CDR3 is TGTGCCAGCTCACCTAACCGGGACACTAAAGCTTTCTTT. Encoded protein: CASSPNRDTKAFF.

In DNA, the CDR3 is TGTGCCAGCAGCAACCAACTAGCGGGGATAACAGATACGCAGTATTTT. It yields the protein CASSNQLAGITDTQYF. The V gene is TRBV5-4, the J gene TRBJ2-3, with 10 bases matching TRBD2. This CDR3 is 16 amino acids long. Trimming removed 4 bases from V and 3 bases from J; junction bases left unmatched: 8. Germline V CDR1 and CDR2: SGHNT, YYREEE (reference sequence).